One TCR beta chain is described in this entry. Its antigen is unknown. Using immunoSEQ multiplex PCR, the repertoire was profiled, and TCRdb retains in-frame clones only, with some absent. Among 3,500 to 4,500 clones listed, around half were seen once. Mixed lymphocyte reaction cells underwent 6 to 7 days of coculture at 37°C. In germline, CDR1 is SGHRS, CDR2 YFSETQ. CDR3 length: 14 amino acids. V dropped 0 bases and J dropped 4 bases, with 10 bases sitting between them. This specimen comes from a study of siplizumab effects on memory and regulatory T cells. Material: CFSE-low (dividing) CD4+ T cells sorted from an allogeneic mixed lymphocyte reaction. This receptor was identified in a human donor in good health; the cells came from an allogeneic mixed lymphocyte reaction. Some clones in this sample may be carry-over from other donors' samples. The J gene is TRBJ1-1, the V gene TRBV5-1; no definite D call. CDR3 bases: TGCGCCAGCAGCTTGGCGAGGGTAAGCACTGAAGCTTTCTTT. This codes for CASSLARVSTEAFF.